The 12 T cell receptor beta chains listed next were all sequenced from one sample in a study of blood T cell repertoires in COVID-19. Only in-frame clones appear in the TCRdb table, and some are missing; sequencing was by immunoSEQ multiplex PCR. The sample holds 150,000 to 200,000 clones, around 80% seen once. Sequenced material: peripheral blood. These receptors originate from a woman of 80 years or more with active or convalescent COVID-19.

The chain carries TRBV15 and TRBJ2-5; a possible D gene is TRBD1 (6 bases). The germline V gene has CDR1 LNHNV and CDR2 YYDKDF (reference sequence). The CDR3 totals 14 residues. V was cut by 0 bases and J by 6 bases, with 11 bases left in between. This CDR3 is CATSRESGVKTQYF. In DNA form, the CDR3 reads TGTGCCACCAGCAGAGAATCAGGGGTTAAGACCCAGTACTTC.

This chain links TRBV18 with TRBJ1-2, with 9 bases fitting TRBD1. CDR1 and CDR2 from the germline V gene are KGHSH and LQKENI. Germline trimming cut 3 bases from V and 6 bases from J; bases unmatched to any gene: 14. The CDR3 is 17 amino acids. The CDR3 nucleotides are TGTGCCAGCTCACCCGCGCCGGGACAGGGAGTCGCCAATGGCTACACCTTC. Translating gives CASSPAPGQGVANGYTF.

The chain employs TRBV7-9 and TRBJ2-1; D is perhaps TRBD1 (5 bases). The CDR3 runs to 12 residues. V was trimmed by 2 bases and J by 13 bases, leaving 12 bases between them. Per the germline V gene, CDR1 is SEHNR and CDR2 is FQNEAQ (reference sequence). The CDR3 coding sequence is TGTGCCAGCAGCTTACCCGGCAGGGAACAGTTCTTC. Protein sequence: CASSLPGREQFF.

The V gene is TRBV3-1 (or the pseudogene TRBV3-2), the J gene TRBJ2-1, with a tentative D call TRBD1 (5 bases). Trimming took off 3 bases at V and 7 bases at J, with 13 bases between the two ends. Germline loops: CDR1 LGHDT, CDR2 YNNKEL (reference sequence). The CDR3 extends over 14 amino acids. The CDR3 reads CASSQAGQGNEQFF. The CDR3 DNA follows: TGTGCCAGCAGCCAGGCTGGACAAGGTAATGAGCAGTTCTTC.

This clone showed up many times. The V and J genes are TRBV6-6 and TRBJ2-7, with 7 bases aligning to TRBD1. The CDR3 spans 13 residues. Germline CDR1 is MNHNY and CDR2 is SVGAGI (reference sequence). V lost 4 bases, J lost 4 bases, and 4 bases stayed unmatched. The CDR3 is CASSWGRGYEQYF. The CDR3 bases are TGTGCCAGCAGTTGGGGCAGGGGGTACGAGCAGTACTTC.

V usage is TRBV7-9 and J usage is TRBJ1-2; TRBD1 matches 7 bases. The junction had 6 bases not matched to a gene; V was cut back by 5 bases and J by 0 bases. The CDR3 runs to 15 residues. CDR1 and CDR2 from the germline V gene are SEHNR and FQNEAQ (reference sequence). CDR3 in DNA: TGTGCCAGCAGCGACACAGGGGCACCTAACTATGGCTACACCTTC. It is translated as CASSDTGAPNYGYTF.

This clone was counted between two and nine times. Distinct nucleotide sequences in the sample also encode this CDR3. The V and J genes are TRBV28 and TRBJ1-3, with 7 bases matching TRBD1. Germline V lookup: CDR1 MDHEN, CDR2 SYDVKM. V was pared by 5 bases and J by 3 bases, with 1 base of the junction left unmatched. CDR3 size: 13 residues. The CDR3 DNA reads TGTGCCAGCAGTAGGGACAGTGGAAACACCATATATTTT. It specifies CASSRDSGNTIYF.

The gene calls are TRBV6-5 and TRBJ1-6; D is perhaps TRBD1 (6 bases). Deletions cut 8 bases from V and 8 bases from J, with 19 bases between. The germline V gene has CDR1 MNHEY and CDR2 SVGAGI. The CDR3 length is 15 residues. CDR3 DNA sequence: TGTGCCAGCTCGGGCTACAGGGTTCGGGATTCACCCCTCCACTTT. Translation: CASSGYRVRDSPLHF.

The chain couples TRBV6-4 to TRBJ1-6; 7 bases line up with TRBD1. V shed 4 bases and J 7 bases; nucleotides not matched to a gene: 4. The CDR3 runs to 14 residues. The germline gives CDR1 MRHNA, CDR2 SNTAGT. The CDR3 nucleotides read TGTGCCAGCAGTGTCGAAGGGGGCAATTCACCCCTCCACTTT. Translated, it gives CASSVEGGNSPLHF.

The chain joins TRBV25-1 to TRBJ1-2, with 9 positions matching TRBD1. The CDR3 extends over 13 amino acids. Germline V gene sequence: CDR1 MGHDK, CDR2 SYGVNS. The J segment lost 6 bases and the V segment lost 6 bases, leaving 5 bases of the junction unmatched. The CDR3 nucleotides are TGTGCCAGCAGGGGACAGGGTGCGAATGGCTACACCTTC. Residues: CASRGQGANGYTF.

The rearrangement joins TRBV12-3 or TRBV12-4 to TRBJ1-2, with D possibly TRBD1 on 6 matching bases. Between the trimmed V and J ends, which lost 2 bases and 8 bases, there was a span of 12 bases. CDR3 length equals 13 residues. The chain's CDR3 is CASSLMQGRGYTF. The CDR3 nucleotides are TGTGCCAGCAGTTTAATGCAGGGGAGAGGCTACACCTTC.

The gene calls are TRBV19 and TRBJ2-7; 9 bases match TRBD2. Losses at the gene ends were 5 bases for V and 1 base for J; bases not matched to a gene: 6. The CDR3 has 15 amino acids. Germline V gene sequence: CDR1 LNHDA, CDR2 SQIVND (reference sequence). The chain's CDR3 is CASSVPAGGSYEQYF. CDR3 in DNA: TGTGCCAGTAGTGTCCCAGCGGGGGGATCCTACGAGCAGTACTTC. The complete variable domain, with remaining parts taken from reference TRBV19 and TRBJ2-7, reads DGGITQSPKYLFRKEGQNVTLSCEQNLNHDAMYWYRQDPGQGLRLIYYSQIVNDFQKGDIAEGYSVSREKKESFPLTVTSAQKNPTAFYLCASSVPAGGSYEQYFGPGTRLTVT.